This TCR beta chain is from a study of cytomegalovirus exposure and HLA in healthy donors. The wider study: Ancestry clustering placed about 80% of some 400 genotyped donors in the Caucasian-associated cluster. General study findings and limits: In a later analysis, a genetic analysis reported fewer productive-TCR N-insertions in an Asian-associated ancestry cluster than the cohort average. According to an earlier analysis, most TCR beta V segments yielded productive rearrangements about 90% or about 30% of the time.

The primer mix had 60 Vbeta and 13 Jbeta primers. The table came from immunoSEQ multiplex PCR; TCRdb's copy has only in-frame clones and leaves some out. The top ten hold around 1.3% of the sample, which has around 130,000 clones, roughly 76% seen once. The CDR3 runs 12 residues. V dropped 0 bases and J dropped 5 bases, with 5 bases sitting between them. This clone was recorded once. What it binds is not known. Sequenced input: PBMCs. The J gene is TRBJ2-7, the V gene TRBV23-1, with D hard to call. TRBV23-1 is labeled an ORF, and its function is uncertain. The clonotype originates from a female donor in good health and CMV-seronegative. DNA of the CDR3: TGCGCCAGCAGTCAATCTTACAACGAGCAGTACTTC. Translating gives CASSQSYNEQYF.